A selection of T cell receptor beta chains follows, all from one sample in a study of human T cells and chemical hapten exposure. TCRdb analysed the RACE reads with MiXCR anew, one entry per CDR3 protein. The table shows roughly 260,000 distinct CDR3 sequences, with more than 6.5% occurring only once. Material: whole blood, obtained in connection with sensitization to the hapten diphenylcyclopropenone (DPC). These receptors came from a woman in her 40s with alopecia areata. Some clones in this sample may be carry-over from other donors' samples. CDR3s include the opening cysteine and the closing phenylalanine or tryptophan. Fields, in order: clone size, V gene, J gene, D gene, CDR3 DNA, CDR3 protein. The D gene is left open where the match is weak. The size of a clone is reported for some rows only, either as once, few or many, or as a class for expanded clones.

clone_size: few; v_call: TRBV4-1; j_call: TRBJ1-5; d_call: TRBD1; cdr3_nt: TGCGCCAGCAGCCAAGGGGACAGGGGGAGCAATCAGCCCCAGCATTTT; cdr3_aa: CASSQGDRGSNQPQHF
clone_size: .; v_call: TRBV9; j_call: TRBJ2-3; d_call: TRBD2; cdr3_nt: TGTGCCAGCAGCCCACTCAGCGGGAGGGCCGATACGCAGTATTTT; cdr3_aa: CASSPLSGRADTQYF
clone_size: .; v_call: TRBV20-1; j_call: TRBJ1-1; d_call: .; cdr3_nt: TGCAGTGCTAGAGTACCGCCGGCGAACACTGAAGCTTTCTTT; cdr3_aa: CSARVPPANTEAFF
clone_size: many; v_call: TRBV12-3/TRBV12-4; j_call: TRBJ2-7; d_call: TRBD2; cdr3_nt: TGTGCCAGCAGTTTCCGCCAGACTAGCGGCGAGCAGTACTTC; cdr3_aa: CASSFRQTSGEQYF
clone_size: few; v_call: TRBV20-1; j_call: TRBJ2-2; d_call: TRBD2; cdr3_nt: TGCAGTGCCAATCCAGCGGGATCCACCGGGGAGCTGTTTTTT; cdr3_aa: CSANPAGSTGELFF
clone_size: few; v_call: TRBV20-1; j_call: TRBJ2-7; d_call: TRBD2; cdr3_nt: TGCAGTGCTAGAGATCTAAGACTAGCAATCTACGAGCAGTACTTC; cdr3_aa: CSARDLRLAIYEQYF
clone_size: many; v_call: TRBV4-3; j_call: TRBJ1-2; d_call: .; cdr3_nt: TGCGCCAGCAGCCAAGAAGGAGGGCAGGGCTATGGCTACACCTTC; cdr3_aa: CASSQEGGQGYGYTF
clone_size: .; v_call: TRBV4-2; j_call: TRBJ2-1; d_call: .; cdr3_nt: TGTGCCAGCAGCCAAGATCGGAGTAATGGGGCACAAGTTGAGCAGTTCTTC; cdr3_aa: CASSQDRSNGAQVEQFF
clone_size: .; v_call: TRBV29-1; j_call: TRBJ2-3; d_call: TRBD2; cdr3_nt: TGCAGCGTTGCCCCGGGACTAGCATCAGATACGCAGTATTTT; cdr3_aa: CSVAPGLASDTQYF
clone_size: few; v_call: TRBV28; j_call: TRBJ2-5; d_call: .; cdr3_nt: TGTGCCAGCAGTCCTAGAATGTCGAAGACCCAGTACTTC; cdr3_aa: CASSPRMSKTQYF
clone_size: .; v_call: TRBV27; j_call: TRBJ2-5; d_call: .; cdr3_nt: TGTGCCAGCAGTTCCCGGCAAGAGACCCAGTACTTC; cdr3_aa: CASSSRQETQYF
clone_size: .; v_call: TRBV28; j_call: TRBJ2-5; d_call: .; cdr3_nt: TGTGCCAGCAGTTTAACTTCGTACCAAGAGACCCAGTACTTC; cdr3_aa: CASSLTSYQETQYF
clone_size: .; v_call: TRBV5-1; j_call: TRBJ2-6; d_call: .; cdr3_nt: TGCGCCAGCAGCTTGGGACAGCCAAGCTCTGGGGCCAACGTCCTGACTTTC; cdr3_aa: CASSLGQPSSGANVLTF
clone_size: many; v_call: TRBV10-3; j_call: TRBJ2-2; d_call: .; cdr3_nt: TGTGCCATTCAGGGTATGGCCACCGGGGAGCTGTTTTTT; cdr3_aa: CAIQGMATGELFF
clone_size: few; v_call: TRBV28; j_call: TRBJ2-7; d_call: TRBD1; cdr3_nt: TGTGCCAGCAGTTTCCCGGGACAGTCCCTCTCCTACGAGCAGTACTTC; cdr3_aa: CASSFPGQSLSYEQYF
clone_size: .; v_call: TRBV4-1; j_call: TRBJ2-1; d_call: .; cdr3_nt: TGCGCCAGCAGCCCCAAGGCGGGGCTAGATTGGCCTGAGCAGTTCTTC; cdr3_aa: CASSPKAGLDWPEQFF
clone_size: .; v_call: TRBV30; j_call: TRBJ2-5; d_call: .; cdr3_nt: TGTGCCTGGAGTGCGACAGGAGCGGGGAGGGGGACCCAGTACTTC; cdr3_aa: CAWSATGAGRGTQYF
clone_size: .; v_call: TRBV12-3/TRBV12-4; j_call: TRBJ2-4; d_call: .; cdr3_nt: TGTGCCAGCAGTTCGGGGATTCAGTACTTC; cdr3_aa: CASSSGIQYF
clone_size: many; v_call: TRBV29-1; j_call: TRBJ1-1; d_call: TRBD1; cdr3_nt: TGCAGCGTCCGAGGGCGATCGTGGCGGACAGGGGGCCAGAACACTGAAGCTTTCTTT; cdr3_aa: CSVRGRSWRTGGQNTEAFF
clone_size: many; v_call: TRBV2; j_call: TRBJ1-5; d_call: TRBD1; cdr3_nt: TGTGCCAGCAGTGAAGGACAGGGGGCCGCTCAGCCCCAGCATTTT; cdr3_aa: CASSEGQGAAQPQHF
clone_size: .; v_call: TRBV4-1; j_call: TRBJ1-2; d_call: .; cdr3_nt: TGCGCCAGCAGCCAAGGCAGGGGCGAAAGTAACTATGGCTACACCTTC; cdr3_aa: CASSQGRGESNYGYTF
clone_size: .; v_call: TRBV29-1; j_call: TRBJ2-7; d_call: TRBD2; cdr3_nt: TGCAGCGTCGCGGGGGGCGCAGAGTACGAGCAGTACTTC; cdr3_aa: CSVAGGAEYEQYF
clone_size: many; v_call: TRBV20-1; j_call: TRBJ2-4; d_call: TRBD2; cdr3_nt: TGCAGTGCTTCTCCGACTAGCGGGAGCAACATTCAGTACTTC; cdr3_aa: CSASPTSGSNIQYF
clone_size: .; v_call: TRBV12-3/TRBV12-4; j_call: TRBJ2-7; d_call: .; cdr3_nt: TGTGCCAGCAGTTTTGGAGAAACCTACGAGCAGTACTTC; cdr3_aa: CASSFGETYEQYF
clone_size: many; v_call: TRBV5-1; j_call: TRBJ2-1; d_call: .; cdr3_nt: TGCGCCAGCAGCTCCCAGGGGGAGCAGTTCTTC; cdr3_aa: CASSSQGEQFF
clone_size: many; v_call: TRBV5-1; j_call: TRBJ1-2; d_call: .; cdr3_nt: TGCGCCAGCAGTCGGCCGGACTATGGCTACACCTTC; cdr3_aa: CASSRPDYGYTF
clone_size: few; v_call: TRBV5-1; j_call: TRBJ1-6; d_call: .; cdr3_nt: TGCGCCAGCAGCTTGGATGGGTTTGGTAATTCACCCCTCCACTTT; cdr3_aa: CASSLDGFGNSPLHF
clone_size: .; v_call: TRBV9; j_call: TRBJ2-7; d_call: TRBD1; cdr3_nt: TGTGCCAGCAGCCGCGGACAGGGGGCAAACTACGAGCAGTACTTC; cdr3_aa: CASSRGQGANYEQYF
clone_size: .; v_call: TRBV29-1; j_call: TRBJ2-5; d_call: .; cdr3_nt: TGCAGCGTGAGCCCCATAGTCCTATCCGAGACCCAGTACTTC; cdr3_aa: CSVSPIVLSETQYF
clone_size: many; v_call: TRBV5-6; j_call: TRBJ2-7; d_call: .; cdr3_nt: TGTGCCAGCAGCCACGCGGGATCTTACGAGCAGTACTTC; cdr3_aa: CASSHAGSYEQYF
clone_size: few; v_call: TRBV28; j_call: TRBJ2-3; d_call: .; cdr3_nt: TGTGCCAGCAGTAAAGACGGCACAGATACGCAGTATTTT; cdr3_aa: CASSKDGTDTQYF
clone_size: .; v_call: TRBV20-1; j_call: TRBJ1-4; d_call: .; cdr3_nt: TGCAGTGCTCCTGAGGGGAGGGAGAGAAAACTGTTTTTT; cdr3_aa: CSAPEGRERKLFF
clone_size: few; v_call: TRBV11-2; j_call: TRBJ2-7; d_call: TRBD2; cdr3_nt: TGTGCCAGCAGCCCCATCATGCGACAGCGGGGCAACTCCTACGAGCAGTACTTC; cdr3_aa: CASSPIMRQRGNSYEQYF
clone_size: .; v_call: TRBV29-1; j_call: TRBJ2-7; d_call: .; cdr3_nt: TGCAGCGTTGAATCAAGGGGCCGGGGCGAGCAGTACTTC; cdr3_aa: CSVESRGRGEQYF
clone_size: many; v_call: TRBV12-3/TRBV12-4; j_call: TRBJ1-1; d_call: .; cdr3_nt: TGTGCCAGCAGTTTCTCAGGTGGCACTGAAGCTTTCTTT; cdr3_aa: CASSFSGGTEAFF
clone_size: .; v_call: TRBV24-1; j_call: TRBJ2-2; d_call: .; cdr3_nt: TGTGCCACCAGTGCAACGAGGGAGCTGTTTTTT; cdr3_aa: CATSATRELFF
clone_size: few; v_call: TRBV12-5; j_call: TRBJ2-7; d_call: .; cdr3_nt: TGTGCTAGTGGTCTTCACCCGACCTACGAGCAGTACTTC; cdr3_aa: CASGLHPTYEQYF
clone_size: many; v_call: TRBV12-3/TRBV12-4; j_call: TRBJ2-3; d_call: TRBD2; cdr3_nt: TGTGCCAGCAGTTTACGACTAGCGGGTTCAGATACGCAGTATTTT; cdr3_aa: CASSLRLAGSDTQYF
clone_size: .; v_call: TRBV12-3/TRBV12-4; j_call: TRBJ1-2; d_call: .; cdr3_nt: TGTGCCAGCAGTTTGAACAGCCTCAACTATGGCTACACCTTC; cdr3_aa: CASSLNSLNYGYTF
clone_size: .; v_call: TRBV9; j_call: TRBJ2-3; d_call: .; cdr3_nt: TGTGCCAGCAGCCACGGGGGCACAGATACGCAGTATTTT; cdr3_aa: CASSHGGTDTQYF
clone_size: few; v_call: TRBV28; j_call: TRBJ1-5; d_call: .; cdr3_nt: TGTGCCAGCAGAGAAGGGGGTGCCCCATACAATCAGCCCCAGCATTTT; cdr3_aa: CASREGGAPYNQPQHF